These 29 T cell receptor beta chains were all obtained from the same sample, sequenced in a study of breast tumors, draining lymph nodes, adjacent tissues. One entry per CDR3 protein results from TCRdb running MiXCR on the multiplex PCR reads. The profile shows about 200,000 distinct CDR3 sequences, approximately 33% of them singletons. The lymph nodes were axillary draining lymph nodes from breast cancer patients. Material: axillary lymph node tissue. All receptors come from a female donor with breast cancer. Some clones in this sample may be carry-over from other donors' samples.

Only a few counts were recorded for this clonotype. One end of the junction does not line up with germline, which may come from a read error. The V call is TRBV5-6, the J call TRBJ1-2; D unresolved. This CDR3 contains 10 residues. CDR1 SGHDT and CDR2 YYEEEE come from the germline V gene. The CDR3 sequence: CASIRDGSTF. In nucleotides, the CDR3 is TGTGCCAGCATAAGGGATGGCTCCACCTTC.

This clonotype has at least ten counts. The gene calls are TRBV5-1 and TRBJ2-5; 11 bases agree with TRBD2. Per the germline V gene, CDR1 is SGHRS and CDR2 is YFSETQ. The CDR3 length is 14 residues. V shed 4 bases and J 4 bases; nucleotides not matched to a gene: 3. CDR3 nucleotide sequence: TGCGCCAGCAGCCCCGGGACTAGCGGAGAGACCCAGTACTTC. It is translated as CASSPGTSGETQYF.

This clonotype occurred many times. This rearrangement joins TRBV7-2 to TRBJ2-2; D is unclear. The CDR3 consists of 13 residues. Germline values: CDR1 SGHTA, CDR2 FQGNSA. The V gene lost 2 bases and the J gene lost 5 bases, with 6 bases spanning the gap. The CDR3 spells CASSLLRTGELFF. The CDR3 nucleotides read TGTGCCAGCAGCTTACTACGAACCGGGGAGCTGTTTTTT.

With regard to this clonotype: This may be a read error, as it is one base from a much larger clone. This chain joins TRBV5-5 and TRBJ2-7; the D gene could be TRBD1 or TRBD2 (6 bases each). Germline lookup yields CDR1 SGHKS and CDR2 YYEKEE (reference sequence). V was pared by 1 base and J by 6 bases, with 11 bases between. CDR3 length equals 13 residues. The CDR3 DNA reads as TGTGCCAGCAGCTTGAGGACAGCGGGCGAGCAGTACTTC. It is translated as CASSLRTAGEQYF.

The table lists this clonotype with many counts. The chain recombines TRBV7-2 with TRBJ1-3; D unresolved. Germline values: CDR1 SGHTA, CDR2 FQGNSA. This CDR3 region has 15 residues. V was trimmed by 5 bases and J by 0 bases, leaving 11 bases between them. DNA for the CDR3: TGTGCCAGCAGCCGCTTCGGCGGCTCTGGAAACACCATATATTTT. This codes for CASSRFGGSGNTIYF.

This clonotype has ten or more counts. The chain couples TRBV12-3 or TRBV12-4 to TRBJ2-6, with D possibly being TRBD1 (6 bases). Between the trimmed V and J ends, which lost 6 bases and 2 bases, there was a span of 11 bases. The CDR3 covers 15 residues. In DNA, the CDR3 is TGTGCCAGCAGGCCCCCAGGGGCTGGGGCCAACGTCCTGACTTTC. Translated, it gives CASRPPGAGANVLTF.

Of note for this clonotype: A much larger clone lies a single base off, so this may be a read error. Lacking the conserved final phenylalanine or tryptophan, this CDR3 likely reflects a read error. This chain joins TRBV7-3 and TRBJ2-3; D is undetermined. The CDR3 sequence is 14 residues long. Deletions cut 3 bases from V and 4 bases from J, with 11 bases between. CDR1 SGHTA and CDR2 FQGTGA come from the germline V gene. This chain's CDR3 is CASSLMSGSDTQYL. The CDR3 nucleotides are TGTGCCAGCAGCTTGATGTCAGGCTCAGATACGCAGTATCTT.

This clonotype was detected only once. This sequence joins TRBV29-1 and TRBJ1-6; weak D call: TRBD1 (5 bases). This CDR3 is built from 13 residues. Trimming removed 3 bases at V and 5 bases at J, with 8 bases between. Germline loops: CDR1 SQVTM, CDR2 ANQGSEA. The CDR3 region is CSVEEGHNSPLHF. The CDR3 DNA reads as TGCAGCGTTGAGGAGGGGCATAATTCACCCCTCCACTTT.

The chain is built from TRBV5-4 and TRBJ2-7, with D perhaps TRBD2 (6 bases). The CDR3 consists of 13 residues. V gave up 4 bases and J gave up 3 bases, with 11 bases separating them. CDR1 SGHNT and CDR2 YYREEE come from the germline V gene (reference sequence). The DNA of the CDR3 is TGTGCCAGCAGCGCGGGGACCTACTACGAGCAGTACTTC. Protein sequence: CASSAGTYYEQYF.

The table lists this clonotype with many counts. The chain has TRBV24-1 and TRBJ2-1, with D unresolved. The CDR3 is 16 amino acids. The germline V gene has CDR1 KGHDR and CDR2 SFDVKD. Between the trimmed V and J ends, which lost 3 bases and 0 bases, there was a span of 11 bases. The CDR3 coding sequence is TGTGCCACCAGTGATCCTACCCAAAGCTCCTACAATGAGCAGTTCTTC. Its translation: CATSDPTQSSYNEQFF.

This clonotype was seen a handful of times. Since a much larger clone is just one base distant, this may be a read error. The rearrangement links TRBV2 to TRBJ1-5, with D hard to call. Germline CDR1 and CDR2: SNHLY and FYNNEI. This CDR3 comprises 13 residues. The DNA of the CDR3 is TGTGCCAGCAGCGAAAAAGTGAATCGGCCCCAGCATTTT. Amino acids: CASSEKVNRPQHF.

There are many counts of this clonotype. This chain uses TRBV7-8 with TRBJ1-5; D is ambiguous. CDR1 and CDR2 from the germline V gene are SGHVS and FQNEAQ. V lost 4 bases and J 2 bases, leaving 9 bases between the germline ends. This CDR3 is built from 14 residues. The CDR3 sequence: CASSSSRGNQPQHF. CDR3 sequence (DNA): TGTGCCAGCAGCTCCTCTCGTGGCAATCAGCCCCAGCATTTT.

This clonotype was seen many times. The V call is TRBV6-1, the J call TRBJ1-4; D perhaps matches TRBD1 (6 bases). CDR1 and CDR2 from the germline V gene are MNHNS and SASEGT. The CDR3 runs 14 residues. Trimming shortened V by 4 bases and J by 8 bases, and 14 bases separated the two germline ends. The CDR3 is CASSGYRVDEKLFF. Written as DNA, the CDR3 is TGTGCCAGCAGTGGATACAGGGTTGACGAAAAACTGTTTTTT.

This clonotype was seen a handful of times. V is TRBV6-2 or TRBV6-3 and J is TRBJ2-7, with TRBD2 matching 16 bases. CDR1 and CDR2 from the germline V gene are MNHEY and SVGEGT. V was pared by 8 bases and J by 0 bases, with 7 bases of the junction left unmatched. This CDR3 comprises 17 residues. CDR3 region: CASLRGLAGGASYEQYF. The CDR3 DNA sequence: TGTGCCAGCCTCCGGGGACTAGCGGGGGGGGCCTCCTACGAGCAGTACTTC.

The table lists this clonotype with many counts. The rearrangement joins TRBV19 to TRBJ2-1; 11 nucleotides agree with TRBD1. From germline, CDR1 is LNHDA and CDR2 SQIVND (reference sequence). The CDR3 length is 15 residues. Unmatched junction bases numbered 5, after V lost 5 bases and J lost 5 bases. Here the CDR3 DNA reads TGTGCCAGTAGTCCCGGGACAGGGGGAAACAATGAGCAGTTCTTC. It is translated as CASSPGTGGNNEQFF.

This clonotype was recorded many times. At one end the junction does not follow the germline gene, possibly because of a read error. The chain couples TRBV9 to TRBJ2-5; D uncertain. Germline V CDR1 and CDR2: SGDLS, YYNGEE. The CDR3 consists of 14 residues. CDR3 loop: CASSVGLPTETQSF. The CDR3 nucleotides are TGTGCCAGCAGCGTAGGTTTACCTACGGAGACCCAGTCCTTC.

This clonotype was seen many times. The rearrangement links TRBV7-2 to TRBJ2-7; D call uncertain. The CDR3 consists of 12 residues. Germline V gives CDR1 SGHTA, CDR2 FQGNSA. V dropped 0 bases and J dropped 6 bases, with 6 bases sitting between them. The CDR3 sequence: CASSLAFGEQYF. The CDR3 DNA is TGTGCCAGCAGCTTAGCATTCGGCGAGCAGTACTTC.

This clonotype was counted at least ten times. The chain joins TRBV11-2 to TRBJ2-3; weak D call: TRBD2 (5 bases). CDR3 size: 14 residues. Trimming removed 1 base from V and 2 bases from J, with 7 bases in between. Germline lookup yields CDR1 SGHAT and CDR2 FQNNGV. The CDR3 protein is CASSLGTSTDTQYF. In DNA, the CDR3 is TGTGCCAGCAGCTTAGGGACTTCCACAGATACGCAGTATTTT. Looking up the rest from reference TRBV11-2 and TRBJ2-3 gives the full variable domain: EAGVAQSPRYKIIEKRQSVAFWCNPISGHATLYWYQQILGQGPKLLIQFQNNGVVDDSQLPKDRFSAERLKGVDSTLKIQPAKLEDSAVYLCASSLGTSTDTQYFGPGTRLTVL.

The table lists this clonotype with many counts. V usage is TRBV4-1 and J usage is TRBJ1-3; D uncertain. Trimming took 1 base from V and 0 from J, leaving 19 bases between them. The CDR3 has 19 residues. Per germline, CDR1 MGHRA and CDR2 YSYEKL. CDR3 DNA: TGCGCCAGCAGCCAAGTAACCCTTTCTTTTAGGACCTCTGGAAACACCATATATTTT. It encodes CASSQVTLSFRTSGNTIYF.

This clonotype occurred many times. The chain is built from TRBV2 and TRBJ1-4; the match to TRBD1 covers 10 bases. From germline, CDR1 is SNHLY and CDR2 FYNNEI. CDR3 size: 13 residues. V lost 10 bases, J lost 8 bases, and 7 bases stayed unmatched. Here the CDR3 reads CAIMGQGFEKLFF. CDR3 coding DNA: TGTGCCATCATGGGACAGGGGTTCGAAAAACTGTTTTTT.

The chain joins TRBV2 to TRBJ2-7; D is perhaps TRBD1 or TRBD2 (6 bases each). This CDR3 is 13 amino acids long. Germline V CDR1 and CDR2: SNHLY, FYNNEI. The chain's CDR3 is CASGTGISYEQYF. The CDR3 DNA reads as TGTGCTAGCGGTACAGGGATCTCCTACGAGCAGTACTTC. The full variable domain, completed using reference TRBV2 and TRBJ2-7, is EPEVTQTPSHQVTQMGQEVILRCVPISNHLYFYWYRQILGQKVEFLVSFYNNEISEKSEIFDDQFSVERPDGSNFTLKIRSTKLEDSAMYFCASGTGISYEQYFGPGTRLTVT.

Ten or more counts support this clonotype. The J gene is TRBJ2-7, the V gene TRBV6-1; 12 nucleotides line up with TRBD1. Germline V gives CDR1 MNHNS, CDR2 SASEGT. The junction had 10 bases not matched to a gene; V was cut back by 4 bases and J by 9 bases. This CDR3 comprises 15 residues. The CDR3 loop reads CASSVNTGQGARQYF. CDR3 nucleotides: TGTGCCAGCAGTGTCAACACGGGACAGGGGGCTCGGCAGTACTTC.

At least ten counts were recorded for this clonotype. The V gene is TRBV9, the J gene TRBJ2-2, with D unclear. Germline loops: CDR1 SGDLS, CDR2 YYNGEE. Trimming cost V 4 bases and J 1 base, with 5 bases left between them. The CDR3 is 13 amino acids. CDR3 sequence: CASSPLNTGELFF. CDR3 DNA: TGTGCCAGCAGCCCCTTGAACACCGGGGAGCTGTTTTTT.

V gene TRBV29-1 combines with J gene TRBJ1-4, with TRBD1 as a possible D gene (5 bases). CDR1 and CDR2 (germline): SQVTM, ANQGSEA. The length of the CDR3 is 16 residues. V lost 4 bases, J lost 6 bases, and 21 bases lay in between. DNA for the CDR3: TGCAGCGTTGTTTACTACTTAGGGGAGGATGATGAAAAACTGTTTTTT. Its translation is CSVVYYLGEDDEKLFF.

The rearrangement joins TRBV15 to TRBJ2-5; the match to TRBD1 covers 8 bases. Germline loops: CDR1 LNHNV, CDR2 YYDKDF (reference sequence). This CDR3 is 15 amino acids long. V was pared by 4 bases and J by 9 bases, with 13 bases of the junction left unmatched. CDR3 sequence (DNA): TGTGCCACCAGCAACCGGGACAGGTCCTATCAGCCCCAGTACTTC. It translates to CATSNRDRSYQPQYF.

The gene calls are TRBV20-1 and TRBJ1-5; D may be TRBD1 (5 bases). The CDR3 runs to 17 residues. V gave up 4 bases and J gave up 8 bases, with 27 bases separating them. The germline gives CDR1 DFQATT, CDR2 SNEGSKA (reference sequence). For the CDR3, the DNA is TGCAGTGCTACGCGCCGGTTCGGGGGAGACACCGGGGAGCCCCAGCATTTT. Protein product: CSATRRFGGDTGEPQHF.

The rearrangement joins TRBV7-9 to TRBJ1-5; TRBD1 agrees at 9 bases. J lost 0 bases, V lost 5 bases, and 14 bases had no gene match. Germline CDR1 reads SEHNR; CDR2 reads FQNEAQ (reference sequence). This CDR3 spans 19 amino acids. This chain's CDR3 is CASSAGQGWEGYSNQPQHF. The CDR3 DNA is TGTGCCAGCAGCGCAGGACAGGGGTGGGAGGGTTATAGCAATCAGCCCCAGCATTTT.

V and J are TRBV6-5 and TRBJ2-2; D is undetermined. The CDR3 is 14 amino acids. Germline CDR1 is MNHEY and CDR2 is SVGAGI. Trimming removed 5 bases from V and 0 bases from J, with 7 bases in between. The CDR3 is CASSSAPNTGELFF. The CDR3 DNA reads TGTGCCAGCAGTAGCGCACCGAACACCGGGGAGCTGTTTTTT.

This clonotype was seen many times. This chain joins TRBV7-8 and TRBJ2-7; no clear D gene. The CDR3 covers 15 residues. V dropped 3 bases and J dropped 2 bases, with 14 bases sitting between them. Looked up from germline, CDR1 is SGHVS and CDR2 is FQNEAQ. The CDR3 region has the DNA TGTGCCAGCAGCTTCCTTAGCTGGCCAACCTACGAGCAGTACTTC. Translation: CASSFLSWPTYEQYF.